A single sample is the source of the 9 T cell receptor beta chains below, sequenced in a study of blood T cells in healthy people across ages. Next came a second PCR, run for about 7 to 12 cycles, which used a sample-barcoded 5' primer along with a J-beta primer mix. TCRdb redid the calling of the 5' RACE reads with MiXCR, one entry per CDR3 protein. The table has more than 1.4 million distinct CDR3 sequences, 42% seen once. Material for sequencing was blood. The receptors stem from a woman younger than 30 in good health.

The chain carries TRBV20-1 and TRBJ2-3; a weak D match, TRBD2 (5 bases). Trimming left V 6 bases short and J 2 bases short, with 12 bases between. The germline CDR1 and CDR2 sequences are DFQATT and SNEGSKA (reference sequence). This CDR3 has 13 residues. The chain's CDR3 is CSAWASHTDTQYF. DNA for the CDR3: TGCAGTGCCTGGGCTAGCCACACAGATACGCAGTATTTT.

The V call is TRBV5-4, the J call TRBJ1-1, with D maybe TRBD1 (5 bases). This CDR3 comprises 15 residues. Trimming stripped 9 bases from V and 2 bases from J, with 20 bases between. Germline CDR1 and CDR2: SGHNT and YYREEE (reference sequence). The CDR3, as DNA: TGTGCCAACGGGGGTTTAGGGCAGCTCAACACTGAAGCTTTCTTT. It is translated as CANGGLGQLNTEAFF.

CDR3 nucleotide sequence: TGTGCCAGCAGTTATCAGGGGGACTATGGCTACACCTTC. It specifies CASSYQGDYGYTF. This chain uses TRBV6-5 with TRBJ1-2, with TRBD1 matching over 7 bases. CDR1 is MNHEY and CDR2 is SVGAGI in the germline V gene. The trim removed 3 bases at V and 3 bases at J, leaving 1 base unmatched. This CDR3 is built from 13 residues.

The V call is TRBV25-1, the J call TRBJ2-1, with D tentatively TRBD1 or TRBD2 (5 bases each). Trimming took 4 bases from V and 7 from J, leaving 14 bases between them. CDR1 and CDR2 from the germline V gene are MGHDK and SYGVNS. The CDR3 runs 14 residues. The CDR3 reads CASSVVRGRNEQFF. Written as DNA, the CDR3 is TGTGCCAGCAGTGTAGTTCGGGGCCGGAATGAGCAGTTCTTC.

This clonotype turned up a few times. The chain has TRBV28 and TRBJ1-1; D is undetermined. This CDR3 is built from 16 residues. Germline values: CDR1 MDHEN, CDR2 SYDVKM. V lost 7 bases and J 1 base, leaving 19 bases between the germline ends. The CDR3 here is CASTTLSTSQNTEAFF. In nucleotides, the CDR3 is TGTGCCAGCACCACGTTAAGTACATCACAGAACACTGAAGCTTTCTTT.

This rearrangement joins TRBV6-1 to TRBJ2-5; TRBD2 is a possible D gene (6 bases). This CDR3 has 14 amino acids. The germline V and J ends were trimmed by 4 bases and 1 base, with 10 bases remaining between them. Per the germline V gene, CDR1 is MNHNS and CDR2 is SASEGT. CDR3 nucleotide sequence: TGTGCCAGCAGTGCGGACTACGCCCAAGAGACCCAGTACTTC. The encoded protein is CASSADYAQETQYF.

This rearrangement joins TRBV29-1 to TRBJ2-1; a possible D gene is TRBD1 (7 bases). This CDR3 is 14 amino acids long. CDR1 and CDR2 from the germline V gene are SQVTM and ANQGSEA. Deletions cut 5 bases from V and 4 bases from J, with 15 bases between. CDR3 nucleotide sequence: TGCAGCGTTTTTGAGGCAGGGGGGTACAATGAGCAGTTCTTC. Translating it yields CSVFEAGGYNEQFF.

The chain uses TRBV12-3 or TRBV12-4 and TRBJ2-1; D gene uncertain. The CDR3 runs to 14 residues. V dropped 3 bases and J dropped 4 bases, with 10 bases sitting between them. CDR3 sequence (DNA): TGTGCCAGCAGTTTCCAGAGGTATTACAATGAGCAGTTCTTC. Translation gives CASSFQRYYNEQFF.

The sample holds a few counts of this clonotype. The rearrangement uses TRBV2 and TRBJ1-4; D is ambiguous. Trimming pared 3 bases from V and 5 bases from J, leaving 10 bases between. Germline V gene lookup returns CDR1 SNHLY and CDR2 FYNNEI. This CDR3 has 14 residues. The CDR3 loop is CASSEPDVNEKLFF. The CDR3 nucleotides read TGTGCCAGCAGTGAGCCGGACGTGAATGAAAAACTGTTTTTT.